The next 8 T cell receptor beta chains were all read from a single sample in a study of long-term antiretroviral therapy in people with HIV. This was the immunoSEQ v3.0 assay at survey level. Sequenced by immunoSEQ multiplex PCR; TCRdb stores in-frame clones only, minus some. This sample has 20,000 to 25,000 clones, with about four fifths found just once. The specimen was unsorted PBMCs, collected 1.5 years after starting antiretroviral therapy. The receptors here all came from a young man with HIV.

The sample holds a few counts of this clone. This chain links TRBV5-5 with TRBJ1-3; D is undetermined. The CDR3 spans 13 residues. V was shortened by 0 bases and J by 3 bases, with 4 bases between the two germline ends. CDR1 and CDR2 from the germline V gene are SGHKS and YYEKEE (reference sequence). The chain's CDR3 is CASSLALGNTIYF. DNA for the CDR3: TGTGCCAGCAGCTTGGCCCTTGGAAACACCATATATTTT.

The V call is TRBV7-9, the J call TRBJ1-1, with a tentative D call TRBD1 (5 bases). The CDR3 covers 16 residues. The germline V gene has CDR1 SEHNR and CDR2 FQNEAQ (reference sequence). V was clipped by 3 bases and J by 1 base, with 15 bases between them. This CDR3 is CASSFTSYRPNTEAFF. CDR3 sequence (DNA): TGTGCCAGCAGCTTTACGTCTTACAGGCCGAACACTGAAGCTTTCTTT.

CDR3 region: CASSSTGGKTQPQHF. The DNA for the CDR3 is TGTGCCAGCAGTTCAACTGGGGGGAAAACTCAGCCCCAGCATTTT. This chain links TRBV6-5 with TRBJ1-5; the D gene is possibly TRBD1 (5 bases). The V and J ends lost 4 bases and 6 bases respectively, with 16 bases between them. The CDR3 spans 15 residues. Germline lookup yields CDR1 MNHEY and CDR2 SVGAGI.

V is TRBV6-5 and J is TRBJ2-7; the D call may be TRBD1 or TRBD2 (6 bases each). The CDR3 has 16 amino acids. From germline, CDR1 is MNHEY and CDR2 SVGAGI. The V end lost 0 bases, the J end lost 3 bases, and 15 bases lay between the germline ends. In DNA, the CDR3 is TGTGCCAGCAGTTACTCGACGGGGGCTGCCGGCTACGAGCAGTACTTC. It is translated as CASSYSTGAAGYEQYF.

This chain links TRBV6-5 with TRBJ1-1, with 8 bases aligning to TRBD1. The V segment lost 0 bases and the J segment 4 bases; nucleotides outside the gene matches: 4. Germline V CDR1 and CDR2: MNHEY, SVGAGI. This CDR3 is 15 amino acids long. Written as DNA, the CDR3 is TGTGCCAGCAGTTACTCGGACAGGGAGTCCACTGAAGCTTTCTTT. The encoded protein is CASSYSDRESTEAFF.

The chain links TRBV7-3 to TRBJ1-2, with TRBD1 matching 7 bases. This CDR3 region has 13 residues. Germline CDR1 SGHTA, CDR2 FQGTGA. The V gene end was trimmed by 6 bases and the J gene end by 2 bases; junction bases not matched to a gene: 3. CDR3 sequence reads: CASSPDRNYGYTF. CDR3 in DNA: TGTGCCAGCAGTCCGGACAGGAACTATGGCTACACCTTC.

The V gene is TRBV21-1, the J gene TRBJ2-5. TRBV21-1 is an annotated pseudogene. The CDR3 totals 11 residues. CDR3 bases: TGTGCCAGCAGCAAAGTAGAGACCCAGTACTTC. As protein: CASSKVETQYF.

The chain employs TRBV6-4 and TRBJ2-1, with 8 bases lining up with TRBD2. Looked up from germline, CDR1 is MRHNA and CDR2 is SNTAGT. The CDR3 length is 15 residues. J gave up 7 bases and V 0 bases, and 5 bases lay outside the gene matches. The CDR3 region has the DNA TGTGCCAGCAGTGACTCCGCGGGGGGTTTGAATGAGCAGTTCTTC. Encoded protein: CASSDSAGGLNEQFF.